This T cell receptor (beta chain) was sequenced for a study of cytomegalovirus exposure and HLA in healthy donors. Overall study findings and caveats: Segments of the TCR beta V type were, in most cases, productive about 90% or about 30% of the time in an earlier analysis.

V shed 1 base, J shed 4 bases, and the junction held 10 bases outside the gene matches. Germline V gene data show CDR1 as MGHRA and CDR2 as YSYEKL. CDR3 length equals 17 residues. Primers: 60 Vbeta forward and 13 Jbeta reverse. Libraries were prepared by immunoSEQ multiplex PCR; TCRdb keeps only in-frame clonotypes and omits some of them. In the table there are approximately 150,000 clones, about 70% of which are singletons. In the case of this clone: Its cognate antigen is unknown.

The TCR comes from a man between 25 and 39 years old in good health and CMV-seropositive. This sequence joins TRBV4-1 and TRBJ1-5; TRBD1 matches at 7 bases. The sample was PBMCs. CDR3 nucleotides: TGCGCCAGCAGCCAAGGCTACACAGGGGAAGGGAATCAGCCCCAGCATTTT. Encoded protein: CASSQGYTGEGNQPQHF.